Below, 23 T cell receptor beta chains from the same sample are listed, as sequenced in a study of control samples from healthy donors and cancer patients. Measured with immunoSEQ multiplex PCR; TCRdb has only the in-frame clones, and not every one. The table records 130,000 or so clones, roughly 92% of them present only once. Sequencing was carried out using blood. These receptors originate from a man aged 40-49 years in good health.

This clone was recorded once. The rearrangement links TRBV6-1 to TRBJ2-2; 7 nucleotides align to TRBD1. Germline CDR1 is MNHNS and CDR2 is SASEGT. The CDR3 sequence is 15 residues long. The junction had 3 bases not matched to a gene; V was cut back by 1 base and J by 4 bases. Here the CDR3 reads CASSEEGAGTGELFF. The CDR3, as DNA: TGTGCCAGCAGTGAAGAGGGGGCTGGCACCGGGGAGCTGTTTTTT.

CDR3 in amino acids: CASSQFSGSSYNEQFF. CDR3 DNA sequence: TGTGCCAGCAGCCAGTTCTCCGGGAGCTCCTACAATGAGCAGTTCTTC. The V and J genes are TRBV4-2 and TRBJ2-1; D is possibly TRBD2 (6 bases). V was cut by 3 bases and J by 0 bases, with 12 bases left in between. CDR1 and CDR2 from the germline V gene are LGHNA and YNFKEQ. This CDR3 is 16 amino acids long.

The chain couples TRBV9 to TRBJ2-4; TRBD2 agrees at 14 bases. The germline V gene has CDR1 SGDLS and CDR2 YYNGEE. J lost 8 bases, V lost 2 bases, and 6 bases had no gene match. The CDR3 is 16 amino acids. In DNA form, the CDR3 reads TGTGCCAGCAGCGTGGGACTAGCGGGGGAAACGGACATTCAGTACTTC. This encodes CASSVGLAGETDIQYF.

The rearrangement joins TRBV6-2 or TRBV6-3 to TRBJ1-5, with D uncertain. Trimming took off 6 bases at V and 4 bases at J, with 25 bases between the two ends. The germline V gene has CDR1 MNHEY and CDR2 SVGEGT. The CDR3 contains 18 residues. CDR3 bases: TGTGCCAGCAGCCCCCACGAGAGTGGATATCGGAAGAATCAGCCCCAGCATTTT. Encoded protein: CASSPHESGYRKNQPQHF.

Turning to this clone: This CDR3 is also generated by other DNA sequences in the sample. The chain couples TRBV13 to TRBJ2-3; no clear D gene. Trimming removed 6 bases from V and 2 bases from J, with 3 bases in between. This CDR3 comprises 11 residues. Per the germline V gene, CDR1 is PRHDT and CDR2 is FYEKMQ (reference sequence). The CDR3 sequence is CASSFTDTQYF. CDR3 nucleotides: TGTGCCAGCAGTTTCACAGATACGCAGTATTTT.

The genes are TRBV27 and TRBJ2-7; D possibly corresponds to TRBD1 (5 bases). The CDR3 is made up of 14 amino acids. V lost 3 bases to trimming and J lost 5 bases, with 14 bases between them. CDR1 is MNHEY, CDR2 SMNVEV, per germline (reference sequence). CDR3 sequence: CASSLSRVFDEQYF. CDR3 sequence (DNA): TGTGCCAGCAGTTTGAGCAGGGTTTTCGACGAGCAGTACTTC.

A single count supports this clone. The chain couples TRBV5-1 to TRBJ2-5; D is undetermined. V shed 2 bases and J shed 3 bases, with 5 bases lying between them. From germline, CDR1 is SGHRS and CDR2 YFSETQ. The CDR3 has 12 residues. CDR3 amino acids: CASSFSEETQYF. CDR3 bases: TGCGCCAGCAGCTTCTCGGAAGAGACCCAGTACTTC.

This chain links TRBV28 with TRBJ1-2; D is uncertain. Trimming stripped 1 base from V and 4 bases from J, with 7 bases between. The CDR3 is 13 residues long. From germline, CDR1 is MDHEN and CDR2 SYDVKM. The CDR3 bases are TGTGCCAGCAGTTTATTACCCGCCTATGGCTACACCTTC. This codes for CASSLLPAYGYTF.

The chain combines TRBV28 with TRBJ1-5, with 8 bases that match TRBD1. There are 16 residues in the CDR3. V trimming: 2 bases; J trimming: 5 bases; junction bases outside the gene matches: 8. CDR1 is MDHEN, CDR2 SYDVKM, per germline. The CDR3 DNA follows: TGTGCCAGCAGTTTACTTGCCAGGGGGCTTGATCAGCCCCAGCATTTT. Translation: CASSLLARGLDQPQHF.

V is TRBV18 and J is TRBJ1-1; possible D gene TRBD1, 6 bases. The germline V gene encodes CDR1 KGHSH and CDR2 LQKENI. Trimming took 2 bases from V and 1 from J, leaving 11 bases between them. This CDR3 region has 15 residues. The CDR3 DNA reads TGTGCCAGCTCACCAGAGACAGGCGGGAACACTGAAGCTTTCTTT. Encoded protein: CASSPETGGNTEAFF.

The chain recombines TRBV6-5 with TRBJ1-1; D is unresolved. The V end was cut by 4 bases, the J end by 3 bases, with 9 bases between. This CDR3 is 13 amino acids long. Germline V CDR1 and CDR2: MNHEY, SVGAGI. The CDR3 is CASSSSAYTEAFF. The CDR3 coding sequence is TGTGCCAGCAGTTCCAGTGCTTACACTGAAGCTTTCTTT.

This chain joins TRBV9 and TRBJ2-5; D gene uncertain. The V and J ends lost 3 bases and 5 bases respectively, with 8 bases between them. This CDR3 comprises 12 residues. The germline V gene has CDR1 SGDLS and CDR2 YYNGEE. The CDR3 coding sequence is TGTGCCAGCAGCGAGAATAGCGAGACCCAGTACTTC. Translation: CASSENSETQYF.

This clone was seen a single time. The J gene is TRBJ1-1, the V gene TRBV12-3 or TRBV12-4; D is undetermined. V lost 3 bases, J lost 0 bases, and 5 bases lay in between. This CDR3 spans 13 amino acids. CDR3 nucleotide sequence: TGTGCCAGCAGTTTGGGCATGAACACTGAAGCTTTCTTT. Amino acid sequence: CASSLGMNTEAFF.

The rearrangement uses TRBV6-2 or TRBV6-3 and TRBJ1-3; D not certain. The V end was cut by 0 bases, the J end by 0 bases, with 9 bases between. In germline, CDR1 is MNHEY, CDR2 SVGEGT. This CDR3 contains 16 residues. The CDR3 nucleotides are TGTGCCAGCAGTTACTCGGGCACCACCTCTGGAAACACCATATATTTT. Protein: CASSYSGTTSGNTIYF.

The chain couples TRBV13 to TRBJ1-1, with TRBD1 as a possible D gene (5 bases). The V end was cut by 7 bases, the J end by 11 bases, with 20 bases between. Germline V gives CDR1 PRHDT, CDR2 FYEKMQ (reference sequence). There are 13 residues in the CDR3. The CDR3 sequence: CASTRDRPGEAFF. The CDR3 DNA reads TGTGCCAGCACTCGGGACCGTCCCGGAGAGGCTTTCTTT.

Points on this clone: Germline and junction disagree at one end, which may indicate a read error. The chain recombines TRBV7-9 with TRBJ2-7; no definite D call. Germline assignment: CDR1 SEHNR and CDR2 FQNEAQ (reference sequence). The CDR3 covers 14 residues. The CDR3 loop reads CASSSSEEWKLVSF. CDR3 coding DNA: TGTGCCAGCAGCTCCAGTGAGGAGTGGAAGCTAGTTAGCTTC.

The chain is built from TRBV7-9 and TRBJ2-1; D unresolved. Germline-derived CDR1 and CDR2 are SEHNR and FQNEAQ (reference sequence). Trimming stripped 2 bases from V and 6 bases from J, with 8 bases between. This CDR3 has 13 residues. For the CDR3, the DNA is TGTGCCAGCAGCTTAATCGACGGCAATGAGCAGTTCTTC. This gives the protein CASSLIDGNEQFF. Full variable domain (outside the CDR3, taken from reference TRBV7-9 and TRBJ2-1): DTGVSQNPRHKITKRGQNVTFRCDPISEHNRLYWYRQTLGQGPEFLTYFQNEAQLEKSRLLSDRFSAERPKGSFSTLEIQRTEQGDSAMYLCASSLIDGNEQFFGPGTRLTVL.

The chain recombines TRBV10-2 with TRBJ1-1; D remains ambiguous. The CDR3 is made up of 11 amino acids. V was shortened by 3 bases and J by 7 bases, with 6 bases between the two germline ends. The germline V gene has CDR1 WSHSY and CDR2 SAAADI. The CDR3 loop is CASSEGHEAFF. The CDR3, as DNA: TGCGCCAGCAGTGAAGGGCATGAAGCTTTCTTT.

The chain employs TRBV11-2 and TRBJ1-6; 10 positions agree with TRBD1. CDR1 is SGHAT, CDR2 FQNNGV, per germline. V was pared by 5 bases and J by 8 bases, with 9 bases of the junction left unmatched. CDR3 length: 16 residues. The CDR3 DNA reads as TGTGCCAGCAGCCGAGCAGGGACAGGGGTTGATTCACCCCTCCACTTT. Translated, it gives CASSRAGTGVDSPLHF. Using reference TRBV11-2 and TRBJ1-6 for the parts outside the CDR3, the full variable domain is EAGVAQSPRYKIIEKRQSVAFWCNPISGHATLYWYQQILGQGPKLLIQFQNNGVVDDSQLPKDRFSAERLKGVDSTLKIQPAKLEDSAVYLCASSRAGTGVDSPLHFGNGTRLTVT.

The rearrangement joins TRBV6-5 to TRBJ2-3; 11 bases line up with TRBD2. With V trimmed by 4 bases and J by 1 base, 4 bases remained unmatched. Germline V gene sequence: CDR1 MNHEY, CDR2 SVGAGI. The CDR3 extends over 16 amino acids. CDR3 residues: CASSSLAGAGTDTQYF. CDR3 bases: TGTGCCAGCAGTTCACTAGCGGGGGCCGGCACAGATACGCAGTATTTT.

The rearrangement uses TRBV2 and TRBJ1-2; D is undetermined. The CDR3 is made up of 11 amino acids. Germline loops: CDR1 SNHLY, CDR2 FYNNEI. V was clipped by 6 bases and J by 1 base, with 3 bases between them. The CDR3 loop is CASRLNYGYTF. In DNA, the CDR3 is TGTGCCAGCAGGCTTAACTATGGCTACACCTTC.

This chain uses TRBV15 with TRBJ1-4; D is unresolved. Germline CDR1 and CDR2: LNHNV and YYDKDF (reference sequence). CDR3 size: 15 residues. Trimming cost V 2 bases and J 0 bases, with 7 bases left between them. CDR3 bases: TGTGCCACCAGCAGAACGGCGGCAACTAATGAAAAACTGTTTTTT. It codes for CATSRTAATNEKLFF. The full variable domain, with the rest looked up from reference TRBV15 and TRBJ1-4, is DAMVIQNPRYQVTQFGKPVTLSCSQTLNHNVMYWYQQKSSQAPKLLFHYYDKDFNNEADTPDNFQSRRPNTSFCFLDIRSPGLGDTAMYLCATSRTAATNEKLFFGSGTQLSVL.

The chain couples TRBV7-9 to TRBJ2-1; D unclear. Germline V gives CDR1 SEHNR, CDR2 FQNEAQ (reference sequence). There are 14 residues in the CDR3. Between the trimmed V and J ends, which lost 4 bases and 6 bases, there was a span of 13 bases. The CDR3 nucleotides read TGTGCCAGCAGCTACCAGACGGGTATCAATGAGCAGTTCTTC. Its translation is CASSYQTGINEQFF.